The 6 T cell receptor beta chains presented below share a single source sample, sequenced in a study of blood T cells in healthy people across ages. Combining a sample-barcoded 5' primer with a J-beta primer mix, a second PCR ran for roughly 6 to 12 cycles. MiXCR, run by TCRdb on the 5' RACE reads, gives a single entry per CDR3 protein. This table holds about 780,000 distinct CDR3 sequences, under 30% found once. The sample also formed part of further work on T cells of mothers and their children.

Sample: blood. Receptors were obtained from a boy younger than 18 in good health.

This clonotype was picked up a small number of times. CDR3 sequence reads: CSVDIRVGEQYF. The CDR3 DNA follows: TGCAGCGTTGACATCAGGGTGGGCGAGCAGTACTTC. The chain is built from TRBV29-1 and TRBJ2-5, with D perhaps TRBD1 (5 bases). With the DNA end fitting TRBJ2-7 better, the J assignment may be wrong. Germline lookup yields CDR1 SQVTM and CDR2 ANQGSEA. The CDR3 runs to 12 residues.

The V and J genes are TRBV6-6 and TRBJ2-3, with D perhaps TRBD2 (5 bases). CDR1 is MNHNY, CDR2 SVGAGI, per germline (reference sequence). Trimming left V 6 bases short and J 2 bases short, with 12 bases between. CDR3 length: 14 amino acids. The CDR3 DNA reads TGTGCCAGCAGGAGGGCAGGATACACAGATACGCAGTATTTT. Encoded protein: CASRRAGYTDTQYF.

This clonotype was observed a handful of times. The J gene is TRBJ1-4, the V gene TRBV29-1; D might be TRBD1 (5 bases). Germline-derived CDR1 and CDR2 are SQVTM and ANQGSEA. This CDR3 is built from 12 residues. V lost 3 bases to trimming and J lost 10 bases, with 12 bases between them. The CDR3 here is CSVDQTAGKLFF. In nucleotides, the CDR3 is TGCAGCGTTGACCAGACAGCTGGAAAACTGTTTTTT.

A single count supports this clonotype. The V gene is TRBV10-3, the J gene TRBJ2-5, with 10 positions matching TRBD2. The better agreement between TRBJ2-1 and the DNA end casts doubt on the J call. Germline lookup yields CDR1 ENHRY and CDR2 SYGVKD. The CDR3 covers 15 residues. CDR3 sequence: CAISPPASGGGEQFF. CDR3 nucleotides: TGTGCCATCAGTCCTCCCGCTAGCGGGGGAGGTGAGCAGTTCTTC.

As for this clonotype: At one boundary the junction diverges from the germline segment, which might be a read error. The chain uses TRBV7-8 and TRBJ1-3, with 7 bases identical to TRBD1. The CDR3 is 14 amino acids. Germline CDR1 SGHVS, CDR2 FQNEAQ. The CDR3 spells CASSSGDRGSTIYF. CDR3 DNA: TGTGCCAGCAGCTCAGGGGACAGAGGAAGCACCATATATTTT.

The chain joins TRBV13 to TRBJ2-1, with TRBD2 as a possible D gene (6 bases). Between the trimmed V and J ends, which lost 1 base and 2 bases, there was a span of 12 bases. CDR3 size: 16 residues. Germline CDR1 and CDR2: PRHDT and FYEKMQ (reference sequence). The CDR3 nucleotides are TGTGCCAGCAGCTTAGATGGGACTCCGACCTACAATGAGCAGTTCTTC. Translated, it gives CASSLDGTPTYNEQFF.